This note documents a single T cell receptor (delta chain) sequence. This clone was counted many times. Its binding antigen is unknown. No base quality information exists; no much larger clone differs at one position. The data derive from a study of DNA immune sequencing with unique molecular identifiers (dated by TCRdb to about 2020). Study-level background: Using immunomagnetic cell separation, gammadelta T cells were enriched from buffy coats, and the genomic DNA of these cells was sequenced. In the comparison of enriched versus non-enriched samples, approximately 110 ng of enriched gammadelta T-cell DNA and roughly 1 ug of non-enriched PBMC DNA were sequenced. Donors were healthy individuals, with ten to eleven donors profiled from sorted peripheral blood gammadelta T cells. An ultrasensitive DNA-based TRD repertoire sequencing method using PCR-introduced unique molecular identifiers was developed and validated in the study. The method was validated on synthetic reference molecules and on blood samples from healthy individuals. Fluorescence-activated cell sorting was used to enrich gammadelta T cells from the PBMC of approximately 10 healthy people. What the study reported, not specific to this receptor: TRD repertoire diversity varied between healthy donors, with several donors highly oligoclonal where top 5 clonotypes exceeded half of productive molecules. Among clonotypes from healthy donors, the most common TRD rearrangement was TRDV2 paired with TRDJ1. Novel TRD sequences not targeted by the primers cannot be detected with the primer-based approach.

The protocol used for the library was multiplex PCR. A 32-plex assay amplified the genomic DNA, with primers for all 8 TRDV and 4 TRDJ genes spanning the CDR3. During approximately 3 cycles of barcoding PCR, a 12-nucleotide UMI was attached, and a second PCR using Illumina adapter primers followed. AMPure XP beads were used to purify the libraries, whose quality was checked on a Fragment Analyzer using the HS NGS Fragment kit. The sequencing was run with an Illumina MiniSeq mid-output kit, including approximately 20% PhiX, and 150 cycles of paired-end reads. In the paper's pipeline: Reads were processed with MIGEC version 1.2.9 to group reads by UMI and build error-corrected consensus sequences. Post-processing used modified VDJtools version 1.2.1 scripts and the tcR R package. After TCRdb called clones again from the public reads with CATT, rows with identical DNA were merged. The V and J calls were determined by TCRdb, not by the authors. This sample has a few thousand delta-chain clones in its table, and approximately 12% of those were observed once. The ten largest clones capture 50% to 55% of the sample.

Including cysteine and phenylalanine, the CDR3 has 17 amino acids. Just CDR3 DNA is preserved here, 51 bases in frame from base 1. The germline V gene provides CDR1 GEAIGNYY and CDR2 EKD. Trimming takes 3 bases from V and 0 bases from J, and the germline ends sit 19 bases apart. The receptor chain draws on TRDV2 and TRDJ1; the D gene cannot be named for sure. The sample was gamma-delta T cells enriched from blood buffy coat, or unenriched PBMCs (not recorded which). The receptor's source is a human donor in good health. The CDR3 reads CACDPVAGTEDTDKLIF. The nucleotides read TGTGCCTGTGACCCCGTCGCCGGGACCGAGGACACCGATAAACTCATCTTT.